Following are 32 T cell receptor beta chains from one sample sequenced in a study of cytomegalovirus exposure and HLA in healthy donors. The PCR ran on 60 Vbeta and 13 Jbeta primers. Produced via immunoSEQ multiplex PCR; TCRdb's table is partial and in-frame only. Of around 210,000 clones detected, around 80% appear once; the ten largest clones hold 0.4% to 0.6%. The sequenced sample was PBMCs. Receptors originate from a boy younger than 18 in good health and CMV-seronegative.

V usage is TRBV5-6 and J usage is TRBJ2-1, with D possibly being TRBD1 (5 bases). CDR3 size: 12 residues. Trimming removed 1 base from V and 8 bases from J, with 7 bases in between. The V gene's germline CDR1 is SGHDT and CDR2 YYEEEE. The DNA of the CDR3 is TGTGCCAGCAGCTTGCAGGGATATGAGCAGTTCTTC. Amino acids: CASSLQGYEQFF.

This sequence joins TRBV2 and TRBJ2-1; 11 bases match TRBD2. With 4 bases clipped from V and 6 bases from J, the junction kept 5 bases outside the gene matches. Germline values: CDR1 SNHLY, CDR2 FYNNEI. The CDR3 runs to 15 residues. CDR3 sequence: CASSAGTSGTNEQFF. The CDR3, as DNA: TGTGCCAGCAGTGCAGGGACTAGCGGAACCAATGAGCAGTTCTTC.

This rearrangement joins TRBV4-2 to TRBJ2-3; 10 positions agree with TRBD1. CDR1 and CDR2 from the germline V gene are LGHNA and YNFKEQ. CDR3 size: 16 residues. V was pared by 3 bases and J by 3 bases, with 6 bases of the junction left unmatched. This CDR3 reads CASSQAGQGGTDTQYF. The CDR3, as DNA: TGTGCCAGCAGCCAGGCCGGACAGGGGGGTACAGATACGCAGTATTTT.

This clone was found once. The rearrangement uses TRBV19 and TRBJ2-1; 7 positions agree with TRBD2. CDR3 length: 17 residues. Germline V gene lookup returns CDR1 LNHDA and CDR2 SQIVND (reference sequence). V gave up 1 base and J gave up 4 bases; unmatched junction bases: 10. CDR3 DNA: TGTGCCAGTAGTATAGCGGGCGGGGGAAGTTTGTACAATGAGCAGTTCTTC. As protein: CASSIAGGGSLYNEQFF.

This rearrangement joins TRBV5-1 to TRBJ2-3; D unclear. The V gene's germline CDR1 is SGHRS and CDR2 YFSETQ. The CDR3 is 12 amino acids. The V gene lost 0 bases and the J gene lost 6 bases, with 5 bases spanning the gap. The CDR3 DNA sequence: TGCGCCAGCAGCTTGGACTCCGATACGCAGTATTTT. It specifies CASSLDSDTQYF.

This clone was detected only a few times. This chain connects TRBV6-5 to TRBJ1-2; D possibly corresponds to TRBD1 (5 bases). The CDR3 has 14 residues. From germline, CDR1 is MNHEY and CDR2 SVGAGI. Trimming removed 2 bases from V and 7 bases from J, with 14 bases in between. CDR3 nucleotide sequence: TGTGCCAGCAGTTACCCCGGGGGAAGGGGTGGCTACACCTTC. Residues: CASSYPGGRGGYTF.

The chain combines TRBV27 with TRBJ2-7; 7 nucleotides match TRBD2. The CDR3 is made up of 14 amino acids. Germline CDR1 is MNHEY and CDR2 is SMNVEV (reference sequence). V gave up 3 bases and J gave up 3 bases; unmatched junction bases: 5. This chain's CDR3 is CASSFGGRYYEQYF. CDR3 nucleotides: TGTGCCAGCAGTTTCGGCGGGAGATACTACGAGCAGTACTTC.

This clone occurred once. The chain joins TRBV5-8 to TRBJ1-5; the match to TRBD1 covers 9 bases. J was trimmed by 2 bases and V by 3 bases; bases with no gene match: 3. Looked up from germline, CDR1 is SGHTS and CDR2 is YDEGEE. This CDR3 contains 15 residues. The CDR3 sequence: CASSSTGGRNQPQHF. In DNA form, the CDR3 reads TGTGCCAGCAGCTCGACAGGGGGTCGCAATCAGCCCCAGCATTTT.

The chain carries TRBV30 and TRBJ1-2, with TRBD1 as a possible D gene (5 bases). This CDR3 is 13 amino acids long. The V gene lost 2 bases and the J gene lost 4 bases, with 11 bases spanning the gap. Germline V gives CDR1 GTSNPN, CDR2 SVGIG (reference sequence). CDR3 region: CAWSLQRGYGYTF. CDR3 sequence (DNA): TGTGCCTGGAGTCTCCAAAGGGGCTATGGCTACACCTTC.

V usage is TRBV11-2 and J usage is TRBJ2-7, with TRBD1 matching 7 bases. Trimming at V came to 6 bases and at J to 5 bases, leaving 4 bases not matched to a gene. The CDR3 extends over 12 amino acids. In germline, CDR1 is SGHAT, CDR2 FQNNGV. CDR3 region: CASRRQGHEQYF. CDR3 nucleotide sequence: TGTGCCAGCAGGAGACAGGGCCACGAGCAGTACTTC.

V is TRBV11-2 and J is TRBJ1-1; the D is unclear. Trimming took off 5 bases at V and 0 bases at J, with 16 bases between the two ends. Germline V gives CDR1 SGHAT, CDR2 FQNNGV. This CDR3 is built from 16 residues. The CDR3 DNA reads TGTGCCAGCAGCAACCCCGGCGGGCAGATGAACACTGAAGCTTTCTTT. This sequence encodes CASSNPGGQMNTEAFF. The full variable domain, with the rest looked up from reference TRBV11-2 and TRBJ1-1, is EAGVAQSPRYKIIEKRQSVAFWCNPISGHATLYWYQQILGQGPKLLIQFQNNGVVDDSQLPKDRFSAERLKGVDSTLKIQPAKLEDSAVYLCASSNPGGQMNTEAFFGQGTRLTVV.

The DNA of the CDR3 is TGTGCCAGCACTTCTCTGGGGGCCTGGAACACCGGGGAGCTGTTTTTT. It encodes CASTSLGAWNTGELFF. J is TRBJ2-2 and V is TRBV5-4, with D maybe TRBD1 (6 bases). This CDR3 is built from 16 residues. The germline V gene encodes CDR1 SGHNT and CDR2 YYREEE (reference sequence). Trimming took off 6 bases at V and 1 base at J, with 16 bases between the two ends.

The chain is built from TRBV27 and TRBJ1-5; D may be TRBD1 (5 bases). CDR1 is MNHEY and CDR2 is SMNVEV in the germline V gene (reference sequence). The V and J ends lost 7 bases and 11 bases respectively, with 24 bases between them. The CDR3 runs to 15 residues. The chain's CDR3 is CASTRRTPPRQSQHF. CDR3 nucleotide sequence: TGTGCCAGCACTCGAAGGACACCCCCTCGGCAGTCCCAGCATTTT.

V usage is TRBV10-3 and J usage is TRBJ1-4; 7 nucleotides agree with TRBD1. In germline, CDR1 is ENHRY, CDR2 SYGVKD. The CDR3 runs 13 residues. V shed 4 bases and J 4 bases; nucleotides not matched to a gene: 0. The DNA for the CDR3 is TGTGCCATCAGTGGACAGGGTAATGAAAAACTGTTTTTT. Translation: CAISGQGNEKLFF.

CDR3 region: CASSLTRETGELFF. The CDR3 region has the DNA TGTGCCAGCAGCTTAACACGGGAGACCGGGGAGCTGTTTTTT. The chain uses TRBV7-6 and TRBJ2-2, with D maybe TRBD2 (6 bases). Per the germline V gene, CDR1 is SGHVS and CDR2 is FNYEAQ. V was trimmed by 2 bases and J by 5 bases, leaving 9 bases between them. The CDR3 totals 14 residues.

The rearrangement uses TRBV19 and TRBJ1-1, with a weak D call TRBD1 (6 bases). Trimming removed 7 bases from V and 6 bases from J, with 15 bases in between. This CDR3 contains 13 residues. CDR1 is LNHDA, CDR2 SQIVND, per germline (reference sequence). CDR3 region: CASTPFEGAEAFF. For the CDR3, the DNA is TGTGCCAGTACCCCATTCGAGGGGGCTGAAGCTTTCTTT.

The gene calls are TRBV6-5 and TRBJ1-1; possible D gene TRBD1, 6 bases. V was trimmed by 5 bases and J by 3 bases, leaving 10 bases between them. Germline lookup yields CDR1 MNHEY and CDR2 SVGAGI. This CDR3 has 13 amino acids. In DNA form, the CDR3 reads TGTGCCAGCAGTCGGACAGCAGACACTGAAGCTTTCTTT. It translates to CASSRTADTEAFF.

The V call is TRBV27, the J call TRBJ2-1, with TRBD1 as a possible D gene (6 bases). The V gene lost 2 bases and the J gene lost 4 bases, with 9 bases spanning the gap. Germline V CDR1 and CDR2: MNHEY, SMNVEV (reference sequence). The CDR3 extends over 14 amino acids. This CDR3 reads CASSLGTPYNEQFF. Written as DNA, the CDR3 is TGTGCCAGCAGTTTAGGGACACCTTACAATGAGCAGTTCTTC.

This clone has just a few counts. The chain joins TRBV6-6 to TRBJ2-7, with 9 bases that match TRBD1. Looked up from germline, CDR1 is MNHNY and CDR2 is SVGAGI (reference sequence). The CDR3 is 14 residues long. With V trimmed by 0 bases and J by 3 bases, 0 bases remained unmatched. CDR3 DNA: TGTGCCAGCAGTTACTCGACAGGGGGCTACGAGCAGTACTTC. It is translated as CASSYSTGGYEQYF.

The gene calls are TRBV19 and TRBJ1-2; the match to TRBD1 covers 7 bases. The CDR3 has 12 residues. Germline CDR1 LNHDA, CDR2 SQIVND (reference sequence). With 6 bases clipped from V and 4 bases from J, the junction kept 2 bases outside the gene matches. CDR3 nucleotide sequence: TGTGCCAGTAGAAGGACAGGCTATGGCTACACCTTC. It is translated as CASRRTGYGYTF.

J is TRBJ1-2 and V is TRBV6-1, with a weak D call TRBD1 (5 bases). Germline V gives CDR1 MNHNS, CDR2 SASEGT. V lost 7 bases and J lost 8, with 17 bases in between. This CDR3 has 13 residues. Written as DNA, the CDR3 is TGTGCCAGCATGGAGGGGCCTACTAGCGGCTACACCTTC. Residues: CASMEGPTSGYTF.

The chain couples TRBV30 to TRBJ1-1; perhaps TRBD1 as D (6 bases). The CDR3 is made up of 15 amino acids. Deletions cut 5 bases from V and 7 bases from J, with 23 bases between. Germline V gene sequence: CDR1 GTSNPN, CDR2 SVGIG (reference sequence). The CDR3 region has the DNA TGTGCCTGGTCGATTCAGGGTCAGGGGCTTGGTGAAGCTTTCTTT. Translation gives CAWSIQGQGLGEAFF.

This chain uses TRBV29-1 with TRBJ2-7; no reliable D call. Between the trimmed V and J ends, which lost 2 bases and 3 bases, there was a span of 8 bases. The CDR3 loop spans 12 amino acids. Germline CDR1 SQVTM, CDR2 ANQGSEA. The chain's CDR3 is CSVELSGYEQYF. In DNA form, the CDR3 reads TGCAGCGTTGAACTCTCAGGCTACGAGCAGTACTTC.

This chain joins TRBV2 and TRBJ2-3, with D perhaps matching TRBD2 (7 bases). CDR1 is SNHLY, CDR2 FYNNEI, per germline. V was cut by 5 bases and J by 1 base, with 13 bases left in between. The CDR3 is 15 residues long. CDR3 DNA sequence: TGTGCCAGCAGTTGGGGGGGCCGGCGCACAGATACGCAGTATTTT. This gives the protein CASSWGGRRTDTQYF.

The chain employs TRBV4-1 and TRBJ2-7; unclear D gene. Trimming pared 4 bases from V and 0 bases from J, leaving 16 bases between. The germline CDR1 and CDR2 sequences are MGHRA and YSYEKL. CDR3 length equals 16 residues. CDR3 nucleotides: TGCGCCAGCAGCCGCCTCCTGGGCACAATCTCCTACGAGCAGTACTTC. It translates to CASSRLLGTISYEQYF.

The chain links TRBV10-3 to TRBJ2-7, with 9 bases that match TRBD2. The V segment lost 6 bases and the J segment 2 bases; nucleotides outside the gene matches: 5. The germline CDR1 and CDR2 sequences are ENHRY and SYGVKD. The CDR3 spans 14 residues. CDR3 nucleotides: TGTGCCATCAGCGCGGGAGGGAATACCTACGAGCAGTACTTC. Amino acid sequence: CAISAGGNTYEQYF.

CDR3 DNA sequence: TGTGCCAGCAGTTTTAAGGTCCTCCGCGGGCATGAGCAGTTCTTC. Protein product: CASSFKVLRGHEQFF. The chain employs TRBV27 and TRBJ2-1; possibly TRBD2 for D (5 bases). This CDR3 has 15 residues. Germline values: CDR1 MNHEY, CDR2 SMNVEV (reference sequence). V was clipped by 3 bases and J by 8 bases, with 17 bases between them.

The V gene is TRBV4-2, the J gene TRBJ2-1; the match to TRBD2 covers 15 bases. This CDR3 contains 17 residues. The ends lost 4 bases at V and 9 bases at J; junction bases unmatched: 10. CDR1 LGHNA and CDR2 YNFKEQ come from the germline V gene. The CDR3 DNA is TGTGCCAGCAGCCCCGGGACTAGCGGGAGGACGGTGTCTGAGCAGTTCTTC. It translates to CASSPGTSGRTVSEQFF.

The V call is TRBV19, the J call TRBJ2-3; 8 bases are a match to TRBD1. V shed 10 bases and J 1 base; nucleotides not matched to a gene: 16. The germline CDR1 and CDR2 sequences are LNHDA and SQIVND (reference sequence). The CDR3 is 17 residues long. The chain's CDR3 is CATRGNQGARRTDTQYF. The CDR3 nucleotides are TGTGCCACTAGAGGAAACCAGGGGGCAAGGCGCACAGATACGCAGTATTTT.

The genes are TRBV19 and TRBJ2-7; 7 bases are shared with TRBD1. Germline V gene data show CDR1 as LNHDA and CDR2 as SQIVND (reference sequence). V shed 1 base and J 9 bases; nucleotides not matched to a gene: 12. CDR3 length: 15 residues. The CDR3 region is CASSIGGTAVRGQYF. As DNA, the CDR3 is TGTGCCAGTAGTATAGGAGGGACAGCTGTCCGAGGGCAGTACTTC.

The chain couples TRBV29-1 to TRBJ2-1; 13 nucleotides match TRBD2. The CDR3 consists of 16 residues. CDR1 is SQVTM, CDR2 ANQGSEA, per germline. V shed 6 bases and J 4 bases; nucleotides not matched to a gene: 9. CDR3 sequence (DNA): TGCAGCGTCACCACTAGCGGGGGGGCAGGATACAATGAGCAGTTCTTC. Translation: CSVTTSGGAGYNEQFF.

In its sample, this clone was seen a few times. The V call is TRBV6-5, the J call TRBJ1-2; unclear D gene. This CDR3 contains 15 residues. Germline CDR1 MNHEY, CDR2 SVGAGI. Trimming removed 3 bases at V and 0 bases at J, with 11 bases between. CDR3: CASSYLADPNYGYTF. CDR3 DNA: TGTGCCAGCAGTTATTTGGCAGATCCTAACTATGGCTACACCTTC.